Following are 7 T cell receptor beta chains from one sample sequenced in a study of blood T cell repertoires in COVID-19. Repertoires were generated with immunoSEQ multiplex PCR, while TCRdb's copy carries only in-frame clones and drops some. This sample has some 310,000 clones; roughly 90% occur once, and the top ten carry over 8.5%. Sequenced sample: PBMCs or T cells enriched from blood (not recorded which). Source of these receptors: a young woman who had recovered from COVID-19.

The J gene is TRBJ2-3, the V gene TRBV7-2; 13 bases fit TRBD2. V lost 5 bases to trimming and J lost 4 bases; unmatched junction nucleotides: 12. This CDR3 has 18 amino acids. The germline V gene encodes CDR1 SGHTA and CDR2 FQGNSA. This CDR3 is CASSPWTSGRGRADTQYF. The CDR3 bases are TGTGCCAGCAGCCCATGGACTAGCGGGAGAGGTCGGGCAGATACGCAGTATTTT.

V is TRBV6-2 or TRBV6-3 and J is TRBJ2-3, with D tentatively TRBD2 (7 bases). The V end lost 2 bases, the J end lost 2 bases, and 17 bases lay between the germline ends. The CDR3 loop spans 17 amino acids. Germline V CDR1 and CDR2: MNHEY, SVGEGT. The CDR3 coding sequence is TGTGCCAGCAGTTACCCCGGGGGGCAGACGCACACAGATACGCAGTATTTT. Encoded protein: CASSYPGGQTHTDTQYF.

This clone was observed a single time. V and J are TRBV5-4 and TRBJ2-5; 7 bases match TRBD2. CDR1 is SGHNT and CDR2 is YYREEE in the germline V gene (reference sequence). The CDR3 extends over 11 amino acids. The CDR3 DNA reads as TGTGCTGGCGGGGGAAAAGAGACCCAGTACTTC. Its protein is CAGGGKETQYF.

The chain is built from TRBV23-1 and TRBJ1-5, with D unresolved. TRBV23-1 is given ORF status, its function remaining uncertain. V lost 7 bases and J 10 bases, leaving 14 bases between the germline ends. This CDR3 region has 12 residues. CDR3 DNA sequence: TGCGCCAGCAAGCAACCCCCTTGCCCCCAGCATTTT. Amino acids: CASKQPPCPQHF.

The CDR3 region is CASSRIFGHGFRGNEKLFF. The CDR3 DNA reads TGCGCCAGCAGCCGAATATTCGGACACGGTTTTAGGGGTAATGAAAAACTGTTTTTT. This chain uses TRBV5-1 with TRBJ1-4; weak D call: TRBD1 (5 bases). Trimming shortened V by 4 bases and J by 4 bases, and 26 bases separated the two germline ends. CDR1 and CDR2 from the germline V gene are SGHRS and YFSETQ. The CDR3 is 19 residues long.

V is TRBV28 and J is TRBJ1-6; TRBD1 matches 8 bases. The CDR3 is made up of 13 amino acids. Germline V gives CDR1 MDHEN, CDR2 SYDVKM. The CDR3 nucleotides read TGTTTCTCTTCGGACAGGGATAATTCACCCCTCCACTTT. Amino acids: CFSSDRDNSPLHF.

The rearrangement uses TRBV7-9 and TRBJ2-2; 8 bases map to TRBD1. The length of the CDR3 is 19 residues. Germline lookup yields CDR1 SEHNR and CDR2 FQNEAQ (reference sequence). J lost 6 bases, V lost 5 bases, and 20 bases had no gene match. CDR3 sequence: CASSPTQITRDRHPGELFF. CDR3 in DNA: TGTGCCAGCAGCCCTACGCAGATAACCCGGGACAGGCATCCCGGGGAGCTGTTTTTT.